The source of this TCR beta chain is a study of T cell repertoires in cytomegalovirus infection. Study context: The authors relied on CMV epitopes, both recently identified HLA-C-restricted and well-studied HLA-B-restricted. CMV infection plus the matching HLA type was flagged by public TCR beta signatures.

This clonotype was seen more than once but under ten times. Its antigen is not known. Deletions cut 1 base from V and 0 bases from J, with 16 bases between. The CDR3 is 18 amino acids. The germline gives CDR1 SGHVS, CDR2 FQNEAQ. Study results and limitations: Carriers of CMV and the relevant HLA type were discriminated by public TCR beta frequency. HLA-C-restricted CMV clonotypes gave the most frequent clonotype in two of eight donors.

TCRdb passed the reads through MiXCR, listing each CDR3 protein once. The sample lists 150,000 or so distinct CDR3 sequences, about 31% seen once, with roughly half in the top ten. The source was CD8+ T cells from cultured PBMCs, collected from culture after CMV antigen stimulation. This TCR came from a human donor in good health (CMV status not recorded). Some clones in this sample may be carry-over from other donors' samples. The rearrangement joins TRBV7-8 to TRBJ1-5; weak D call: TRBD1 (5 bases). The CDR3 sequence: CASSLGGGGIYSNQPQHF. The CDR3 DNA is TGTGCCAGCAGCTTAGGTGGGGGGGGGATCTATAGCAATCAGCCCCAGCATTTT.